The 23 T cell receptor beta chains listed next were all sequenced from one sample in a study of blood T cell repertoires in COVID-19. Using immunoSEQ multiplex PCR, the repertoire was profiled, and TCRdb retains in-frame clones only, with some absent. The table records almost 55,000 clones, roughly 84% of them present only once. The sample consisted of peripheral blood. The receptors here all came from a man aged 45-65 years with acute or convalescent COVID-19.

V is TRBV10-3 and J is TRBJ2-2; TRBD2 matches at 10 bases. Germline assignment: CDR1 ENHRY and CDR2 SYGVKD. V dropped 10 bases and J dropped 6; count of bases not matched to a gene: 8. This CDR3 spans 14 amino acids. This CDR3 is CASEREGLPGELFF. The CDR3, as DNA: TGTGCCAGTGAGCGGGAGGGCCTCCCCGGGGAGCTGTTTTTT.

The genes are TRBV6-5 and TRBJ1-2; D gene unclear. Per germline, CDR1 MNHEY and CDR2 SVGAGI. The CDR3 totals 13 residues. Trimming took off 7 bases at V and 0 bases at J, with 9 bases between the two ends. CDR3 in DNA: TGTGCCAGCAACACAGCTTCTAACTATGGCTACACCTTC. The encoded protein is CASNTASNYGYTF.

This clone appeared a single time. The genes are TRBV27 and TRBJ1-1; no clear D. The CDR3 consists of 14 residues. CDR1 and CDR2 from the germline V gene are MNHEY and SMNVEV (reference sequence). Trimming cost V 2 bases and J 6 bases, with 13 bases left between them. The CDR3 loop reads CASSLRGFGSEAFF. CDR3 DNA: TGTGCCAGCAGTTTACGGGGTTTTGGATCTGAAGCTTTCTTT.

This sequence joins TRBV5-1 and TRBJ1-1; D possibly corresponds to TRBD1 (6 bases). This CDR3 has 17 amino acids. Germline V gene sequence: CDR1 SGHRS, CDR2 YFSETQ. The V and J ends lost 4 bases and 4 bases respectively, with 23 bases between them. In nucleotides, the CDR3 is TGCGCCAGCAGCCAAAAAAAGGGAGGGGGAATTGGCACTGAAGCTTTCTTT. Encoded protein: CASSQKKGGGIGTEAFF.

This clone was counted only a few times. This chain links TRBV6-1 with TRBJ2-7; D gene ambiguous. From germline, CDR1 is MNHNS and CDR2 SASEGT. This CDR3 spans 12 amino acids. V shed 3 bases and J shed 1 base, with 4 bases lying between them. The CDR3 sequence is CASSESSYEQYF. CDR3 nucleotide sequence: TGTGCCAGCAGTGAGAGTTCCTACGAGCAGTACTTC.

The rearrangement uses TRBV21-1 and TRBJ1-4; TRBD1, as called in the table, went unchecked against the DNA. TRBV21-1 is described as a pseudogene. This CDR3 has 14 residues. For the CDR3, the DNA is TGTGCCAGCAGGGTGAAGACAGGTTATGAAAAACTGTTTTTT. Protein sequence: CASRVKTGYEKLFF.

The chain combines TRBV7-2 with TRBJ2-5, with D unclear. The CDR3 sequence is 13 residues long. Germline V gene sequence: CDR1 SGHTA, CDR2 FQGNSA. V shed 2 bases and J shed 1 base, with 5 bases lying between them. The DNA for the CDR3 is TGTGCCAGCAGCTTACGGTCCCAAGAGACCCAGTACTTC. This gives the protein CASSLRSQETQYF.

V usage is TRBV7-2 and J usage is TRBJ2-7; 7 nucleotides line up with TRBD1. From germline, CDR1 is SGHTA and CDR2 FQGNSA. The trim removed 5 bases at V and 4 bases at J, leaving 11 bases unmatched. The CDR3 is made up of 15 amino acids. The CDR3 is CASSTRQGPDYEQYF. CDR3 sequence (DNA): TGTGCCAGCAGCACCAGACAGGGACCAGATTACGAGCAGTACTTC.

V usage is TRBV9 and J usage is TRBJ2-7; TRBD1 matches 9 bases. V shed 4 bases, J shed 5 bases, and the junction held 7 bases outside the gene matches. The CDR3 runs to 14 residues. In germline, CDR1 is SGDLS, CDR2 YYNGEE. CDR3 residues: CASSSDRGIDEQYF. The CDR3 DNA is TGTGCCAGCAGCTCAGACAGGGGGATCGACGAGCAGTACTTC.

The V call is TRBV10-3, the J call TRBJ1-5, with D unresolved. Germline assignment: CDR1 ENHRY and CDR2 SYGVKD. The V end lost 2 bases, the J end lost 3 bases, and 11 bases lay between the germline ends. CDR3 size: 15 residues. The chain's CDR3 is CAISERRQDNQPQHF. The CDR3 DNA is TGTGCCATCAGTGAGAGGAGGCAGGACAATCAGCCCCAGCATTTT.

This sequence joins TRBV28 and TRBJ1-2, with D possibly being TRBD1 (5 bases). V lost 6 bases and J 1 base, leaving 9 bases between the germline ends. Germline V gene data show CDR1 as MDHEN and CDR2 as SYDVKM. This CDR3 has 13 amino acids. For the CDR3, the DNA is TGTGCCAGCAGGCCCGGGGGTAACTATGGCTACACCTTC. Translating gives CASRPGGNYGYTF.

The CDR3 loop is CASSPPGQGAVYEQYF. Here the CDR3 DNA reads TGTGCCAGCTCACCACCGGGACAGGGGGCAGTGTACGAGCAGTACTTC. V usage is TRBV18 and J usage is TRBJ2-7; 12 bases align to TRBD1. With V trimmed by 0 bases and J by 4 bases, 4 bases remained unmatched. This CDR3 has 16 amino acids. The germline V gene has CDR1 KGHSH and CDR2 LQKENI.

The rearrangement uses TRBV20-1 and TRBJ2-1; maybe TRBD1 (6 bases). The V end lost 3 bases, the J end lost 0 bases, and 12 bases lay between the germline ends. Germline V gives CDR1 DFQATT, CDR2 SNEGSKA (reference sequence). The CDR3 totals 15 residues. CDR3 sequence (DNA): TGCAGTGCTAGTCTACGGGACAACTCCTACAATGAGCAGTTCTTC. This sequence encodes CSASLRDNSYNEQFF.

About this clone itself: Other DNA sequences in this sample translate to the same CDR3. The gene calls are TRBV18 and TRBJ1-1; 7 nucleotides align to TRBD1. V trimming: 6 bases; J trimming: 1 base; junction bases outside the gene matches: 5. The CDR3 length is 14 residues. CDR1 and CDR2 (germline): KGHSH, LQKENI. CDR3 bases: TGTGCCAGCTCTCCTCAGGGGGGGAACACTGAAGCTTTCTTT. Residues: CASSPQGGNTEAFF. Using reference TRBV18 and TRBJ1-1 for the parts outside the CDR3, the full variable domain is NAGVMQNPRHLVRRRGQEARLRCSPMKGHSHVYWYRQLPEEGLKFMVYLQKENIIDESGMPKERFSAEFPKEGPSILRIQQVVRGDSAAYFCASSPQGGNTEAFFGQGTRLTVV.

The rearrangement joins TRBV10-3 to TRBJ1-2; no definite D call. The CDR3 consists of 12 residues. Germline V gene sequence: CDR1 ENHRY, CDR2 SYGVKD. V was shortened by 4 bases and J by 3 bases, with 6 bases between the two germline ends. For the CDR3, the DNA is TGTGCCATCAGTGCCTCGGACTATGGCTACACCTTC. Translated: CAISASDYGYTF.

This clone was observed a single time. The chain links TRBV19 to TRBJ1-6, with D maybe TRBD1 (6 bases). There are 14 residues in the CDR3. Trimming shortened V by 7 bases and J by 10 bases, and 17 bases separated the two germline ends. Germline assignment: CDR1 LNHDA and CDR2 SQIVND (reference sequence). The CDR3 DNA follows: TGTGCCAGTACCCTGACAGGTGGTATCTCACCCCTCCACTTT. It codes for CASTLTGGISPLHF.

V usage is TRBV7-8 and J usage is TRBJ1-1; D gene uncertain. Germline CDR1 and CDR2: SGHVS and FQNEAQ. The V gene lost 8 bases and the J gene lost 2 bases, with 15 bases spanning the gap. The CDR3 totals 14 residues. The DNA of the CDR3 is TGTGCCAGCTTTTTAGGAGTCCCAAACACTGAAGCTTTCTTT. The encoded protein is CASFLGVPNTEAFF.

This clone has just a few counts. The gene calls are TRBV19 and TRBJ1-5, with TRBD1 as a possible D gene (6 bases). The CDR3 is 14 residues long. Germline values: CDR1 LNHDA, CDR2 SQIVND (reference sequence). Trimming shortened V by 5 bases and J by 3 bases, and 11 bases separated the two germline ends. Here the CDR3 DNA reads TGTGCCAGTAGTCACGACAGGCACAATCAGCCCCAGCATTTT. It yields the protein CASSHDRHNQPQHF.

The V call is TRBV5-5, the J call TRBJ2-7; 9 nucleotides line up with TRBD1. Germline V lookup: CDR1 SGHKS, CDR2 YYEKEE (reference sequence). This CDR3 is built from 17 residues. Trimming cost V 2 bases and J 3 bases; bases outside gene matches: 12. DNA of the CDR3: TGTGCCAGCAGCTTAGGGGGGGCGATGGACAGGGGCTACGAGCAGTACTTC. This gives the protein CASSLGGAMDRGYEQYF.

The V gene is TRBV11-2, the J gene TRBJ2-1, with TRBD2 matching over 8 bases. V lost 1 base, J lost 3 bases, and 2 bases stayed unmatched. CDR3 length equals 15 residues. Germline V gives CDR1 SGHAT, CDR2 FQNNGV. CDR3 in amino acids: CASSLGSGSYNEQFF. Here the CDR3 DNA reads TGTGCCAGCAGCTTAGGGAGCGGGAGCTACAATGAGCAGTTCTTC.

This chain connects TRBV20-1 to TRBJ2-1; tentatively, D is TRBD2 (5 bases). CDR3 size: 11 residues. Trimming pared 0 bases from V and 9 bases from J, leaving 6 bases between. The germline CDR1 and CDR2 sequences are DFQATT and SNEGSKA (reference sequence). The CDR3 coding sequence is TGCAGTGCTAGAGACGCGGGTGAGCAGTTCTTC. It is translated as CSARDAGEQFF.

The chain uses TRBV10-3 and TRBJ1-4; the match to TRBD1 covers 8 bases. Trimming removed 4 bases from V and 7 bases from J; junction bases left unmatched: 8. CDR1 is ENHRY and CDR2 is SYGVKD in the germline V gene. The CDR3 is made up of 15 amino acids. CDR3 protein: CAISATGGLGEKLFF. DNA for the CDR3: TGTGCCATCAGTGCTACAGGGGGTTTGGGTGAAAAACTGTTTTTT.

This chain links TRBV13 with TRBJ2-7; possible D gene TRBD2, 5 bases. Germline V gives CDR1 PRHDT, CDR2 FYEKMQ (reference sequence). V lost 5 bases to trimming and J lost 2 bases, with 13 bases between them. The CDR3 extends over 14 amino acids. This chain's CDR3 is CASSRRTVAYEQYF. In nucleotides, the CDR3 is TGTGCCAGCAGCCGGAGGACGGTTGCCTACGAGCAGTACTTC.